The clone carrying this T cell receptor (beta chain) appeared many times. Its target is unknown. Breast cancer patients provided tissue from their axillary draining lymph nodes. One entry per CDR3 protein results from TCRdb running MiXCR on the multiplex PCR reads. The repertoire holds about 180,000 distinct CDR3 sequences, with around a third as singletons. The data stem from a study of breast tumors, draining lymph nodes, adjacent tissues. Study outcomes and limitations: Tumor and nontumor repertoires were significantly more similar in luminal-like than in basal-like breast cancer. Tumor T cell lymph node origin was a supported hypothesis, not proven. Data fit most tumor T cells coming from lymph node, expanding in tumor. Tumor repertoires ranked between lymph nodes and nontumor tissue in diversity, with V and J gene preferences.

The CDR3 covers 13 residues. Trimming took 0 bases from V and 13 from J; bases not matched to a gene: 4. The chain recombines TRBV12-3 or TRBV12-4 with TRBJ2-5; the match to TRBD1 covers 11 bases. The specimen was axillary lymph node tissue. This TCR derives from a female donor with breast cancer. Some clones in this sample may be carry-over from other donors' samples. This CDR3 reads CASSLALGTGGYF. CDR3 bases: TGTGCCAGCAGTTTAGCGCTTGGGACAGGGGGGTACTTC.